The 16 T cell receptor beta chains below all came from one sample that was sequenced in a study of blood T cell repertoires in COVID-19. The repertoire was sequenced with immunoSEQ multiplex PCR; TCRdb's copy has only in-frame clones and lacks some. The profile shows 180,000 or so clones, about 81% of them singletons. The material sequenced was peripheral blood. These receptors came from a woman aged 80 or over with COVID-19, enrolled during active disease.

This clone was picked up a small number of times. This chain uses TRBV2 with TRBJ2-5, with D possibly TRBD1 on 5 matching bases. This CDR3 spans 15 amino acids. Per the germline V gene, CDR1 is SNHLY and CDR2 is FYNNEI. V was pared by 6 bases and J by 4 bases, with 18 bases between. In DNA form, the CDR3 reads TGTGCCAGCAGCCCCGGAGTGGGCCAGGGAGAGACCCAGTACTTC. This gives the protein CASSPGVGQGETQYF.

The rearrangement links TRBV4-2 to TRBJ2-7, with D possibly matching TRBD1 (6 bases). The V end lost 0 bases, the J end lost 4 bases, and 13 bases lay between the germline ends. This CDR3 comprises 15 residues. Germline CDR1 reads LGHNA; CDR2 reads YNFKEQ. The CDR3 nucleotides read TGTGCCAGCAGCCAAGAAGGTGGACAGCTTTACGAGCAGTACTTC. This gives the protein CASSQEGGQLYEQYF.

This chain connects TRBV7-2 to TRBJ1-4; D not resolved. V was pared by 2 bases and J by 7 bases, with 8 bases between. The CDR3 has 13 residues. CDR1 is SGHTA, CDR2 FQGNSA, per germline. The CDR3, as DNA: TGTGCCAGCAGCTTACCAGGAGGTGAAAAACTGTTTTTT. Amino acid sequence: CASSLPGGEKLFF.

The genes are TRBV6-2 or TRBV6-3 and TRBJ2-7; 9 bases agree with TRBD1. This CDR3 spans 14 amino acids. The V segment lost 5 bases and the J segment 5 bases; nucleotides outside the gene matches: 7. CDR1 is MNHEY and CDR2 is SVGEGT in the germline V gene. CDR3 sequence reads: CASSGTGRVHEQYF. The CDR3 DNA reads TGTGCCAGCAGTGGGACAGGGCGGGTCCACGAGCAGTACTTC.

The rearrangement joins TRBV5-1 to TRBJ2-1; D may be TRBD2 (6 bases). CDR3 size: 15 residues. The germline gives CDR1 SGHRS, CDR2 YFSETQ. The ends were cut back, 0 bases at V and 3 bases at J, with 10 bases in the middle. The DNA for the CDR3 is TGCGCCAGCAGCTTGGCCAGCGGGCGCTACAATGAGCAGTTCTTC. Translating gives CASSLASGRYNEQFF.

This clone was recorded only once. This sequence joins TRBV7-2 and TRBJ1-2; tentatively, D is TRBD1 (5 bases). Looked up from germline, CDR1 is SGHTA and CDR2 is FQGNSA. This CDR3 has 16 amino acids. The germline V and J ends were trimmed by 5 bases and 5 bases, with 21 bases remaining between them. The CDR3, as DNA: TGTGCCAGCAGCCCCTTACGGTTGCGGGGGGGGTATGGCTACACCTTC. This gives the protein CASSPLRLRGGYGYTF.

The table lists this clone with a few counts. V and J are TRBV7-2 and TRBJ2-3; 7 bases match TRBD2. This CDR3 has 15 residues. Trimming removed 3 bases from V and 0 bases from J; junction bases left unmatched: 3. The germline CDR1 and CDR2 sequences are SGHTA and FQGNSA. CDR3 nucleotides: TGTGCCAGCAGCTTCTTAGCGGGCAGCACAGATACGCAGTATTTT. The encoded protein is CASSFLAGSTDTQYF.

The CDR3 loop reads CASSYSTETQYF. CDR3 bases: TGTGCCAGCAGTTACTCGACTGAGACCCAGTACTTC. J is TRBJ2-5 and V is TRBV6-5; the D is unclear. The germline gives CDR1 MNHEY, CDR2 SVGAGI. This CDR3 has 12 residues. V dropped 0 bases and J dropped 5 bases, with 4 bases sitting between them.

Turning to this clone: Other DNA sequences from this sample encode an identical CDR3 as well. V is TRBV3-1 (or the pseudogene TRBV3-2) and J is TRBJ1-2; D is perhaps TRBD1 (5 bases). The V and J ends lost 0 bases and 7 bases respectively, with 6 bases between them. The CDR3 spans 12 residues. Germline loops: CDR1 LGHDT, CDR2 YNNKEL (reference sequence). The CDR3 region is CASSQDRVGYTF. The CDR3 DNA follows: TGTGCCAGCAGCCAAGACAGGGTTGGCTACACCTTC.

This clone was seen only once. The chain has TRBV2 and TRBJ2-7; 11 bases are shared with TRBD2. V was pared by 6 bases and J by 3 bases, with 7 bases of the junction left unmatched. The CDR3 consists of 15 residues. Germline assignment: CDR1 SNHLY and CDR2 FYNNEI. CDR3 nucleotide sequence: TGTGCCAGCAGCGTCGGGACTAGCGGTTACTACGAGCAGTACTTC. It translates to CASSVGTSGYYEQYF.

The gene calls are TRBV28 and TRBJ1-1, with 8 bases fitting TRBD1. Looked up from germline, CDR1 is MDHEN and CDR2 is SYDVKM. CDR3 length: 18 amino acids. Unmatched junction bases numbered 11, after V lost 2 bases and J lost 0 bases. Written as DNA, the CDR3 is TGTGCCAGCAGTTTAGGAGGGACAGGCAGCAGCATGAACACTGAAGCTTTCTTT. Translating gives CASSLGGTGSSMNTEAFF.

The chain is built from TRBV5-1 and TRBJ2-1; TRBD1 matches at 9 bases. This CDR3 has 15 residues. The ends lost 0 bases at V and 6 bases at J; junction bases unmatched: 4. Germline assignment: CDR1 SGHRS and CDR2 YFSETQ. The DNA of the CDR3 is TGCGCCAGCAGCTTGGAAGGGACAGGGATCAATGAGCAGTTCTTC. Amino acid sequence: CASSLEGTGINEQFF.

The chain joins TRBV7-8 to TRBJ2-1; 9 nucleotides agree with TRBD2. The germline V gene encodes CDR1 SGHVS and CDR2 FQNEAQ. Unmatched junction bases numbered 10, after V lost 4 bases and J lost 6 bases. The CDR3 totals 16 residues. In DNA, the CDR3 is TGTGCCAGCAGCTCTCTTATCCGCGGGAGGGGCAATGAGCAGTTCTTC. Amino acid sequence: CASSSLIRGRGNEQFF.

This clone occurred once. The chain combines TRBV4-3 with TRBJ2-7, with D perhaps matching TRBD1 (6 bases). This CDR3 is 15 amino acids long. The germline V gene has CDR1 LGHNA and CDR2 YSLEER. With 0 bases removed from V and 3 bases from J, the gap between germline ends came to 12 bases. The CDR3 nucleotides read TGCGCCAGCAGCCAAGAGGCGAGCAGGGGCTACGAGCAGTACTTC. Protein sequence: CASSQEASRGYEQYF.

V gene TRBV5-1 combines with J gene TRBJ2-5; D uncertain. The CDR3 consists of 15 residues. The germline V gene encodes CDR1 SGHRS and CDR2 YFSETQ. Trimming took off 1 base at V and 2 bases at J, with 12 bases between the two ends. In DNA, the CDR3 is TGCGCCAGCAGCTTGTTGGCCGCCTCTCAAGAGACCCAGTACTTC. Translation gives CASSLLAASQETQYF.

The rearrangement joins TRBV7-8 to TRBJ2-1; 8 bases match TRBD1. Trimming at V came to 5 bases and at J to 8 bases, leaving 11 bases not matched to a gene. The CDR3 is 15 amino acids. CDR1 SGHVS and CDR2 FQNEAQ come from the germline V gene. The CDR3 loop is CASSLNGAGGDEQFF. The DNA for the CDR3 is TGTGCCAGCAGCCTAAACGGGGCAGGGGGCGATGAGCAGTTCTTC.